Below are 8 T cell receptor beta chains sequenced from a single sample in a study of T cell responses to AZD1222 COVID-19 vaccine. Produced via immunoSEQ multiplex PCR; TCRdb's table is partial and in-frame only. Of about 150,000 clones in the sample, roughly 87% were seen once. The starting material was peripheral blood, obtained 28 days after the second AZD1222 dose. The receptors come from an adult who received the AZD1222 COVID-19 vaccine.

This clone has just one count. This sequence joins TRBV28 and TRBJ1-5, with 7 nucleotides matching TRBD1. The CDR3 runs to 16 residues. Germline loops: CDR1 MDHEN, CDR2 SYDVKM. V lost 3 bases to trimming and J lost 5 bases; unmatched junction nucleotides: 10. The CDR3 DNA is TGTGCCAGCAGTTTGATGACAGGGTGGGGTCATCAGCCCCAGCATTTT. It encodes CASSLMTGWGHQPQHF.

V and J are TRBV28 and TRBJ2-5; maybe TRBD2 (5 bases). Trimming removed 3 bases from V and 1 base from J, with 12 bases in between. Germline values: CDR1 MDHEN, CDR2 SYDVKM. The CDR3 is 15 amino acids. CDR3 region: CASSFMGSAQETQYF. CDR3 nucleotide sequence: TGTGCCAGCAGTTTTATGGGTAGCGCCCAAGAGACCCAGTACTTC. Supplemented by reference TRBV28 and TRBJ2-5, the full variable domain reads DVKVTQSSRYLVKRTGEKVFLECVQDMDHENMFWYRQDPGLGLRLIYFSYDVKMKEKGDIPEGYSVSREKKERFSLILESASTNQTSMYLCASSFMGSAQETQYFGPGTRLLVL.

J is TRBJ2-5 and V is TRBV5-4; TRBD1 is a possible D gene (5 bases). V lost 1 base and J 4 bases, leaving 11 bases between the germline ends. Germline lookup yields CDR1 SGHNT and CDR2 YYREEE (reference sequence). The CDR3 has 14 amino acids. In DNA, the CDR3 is TGTGCCAGCAGCTTGCCGGCTAGGGGAGAGACCCAGTACTTC. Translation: CASSLPARGETQYF. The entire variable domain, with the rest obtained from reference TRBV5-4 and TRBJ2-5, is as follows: ETGVTQSPTHLIKTRGQQVTLRCSSQSGHNTVSWYQQALGQGPQFIFQYYREEENGRGNFPPRFSGLQFPNYSSELNVNALELDDSALYLCASSLPARGETQYFGPGTRLLVL.

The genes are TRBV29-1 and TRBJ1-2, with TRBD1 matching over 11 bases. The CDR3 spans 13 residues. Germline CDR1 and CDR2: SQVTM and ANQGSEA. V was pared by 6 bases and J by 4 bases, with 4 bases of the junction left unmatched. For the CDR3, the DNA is TGCAGCGTCCCCGGGACAGGGGGCTATGGCTACACCTTC. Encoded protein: CSVPGTGGYGYTF.

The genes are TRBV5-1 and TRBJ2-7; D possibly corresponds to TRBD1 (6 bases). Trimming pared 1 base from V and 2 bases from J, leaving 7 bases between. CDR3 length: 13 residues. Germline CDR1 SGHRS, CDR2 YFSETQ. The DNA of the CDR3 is TGCGCCAGCAGCTTGACAGGGACCTACGAGCAGTACTTC. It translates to CASSLTGTYEQYF.

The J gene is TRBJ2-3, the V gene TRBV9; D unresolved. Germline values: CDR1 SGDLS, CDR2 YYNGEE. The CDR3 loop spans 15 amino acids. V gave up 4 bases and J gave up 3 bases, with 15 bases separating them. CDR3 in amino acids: CASSPTTVKTDTQYF. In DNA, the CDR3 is TGTGCCAGCAGCCCAACGACTGTTAAGACAGATACGCAGTATTTT.

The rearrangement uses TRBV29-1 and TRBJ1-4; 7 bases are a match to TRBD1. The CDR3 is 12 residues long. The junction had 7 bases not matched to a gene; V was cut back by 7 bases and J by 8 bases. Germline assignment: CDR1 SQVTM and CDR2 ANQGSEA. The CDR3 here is CSASGQNEKLFF. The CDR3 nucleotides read TGCAGCGCCTCGGGACAGAACGAAAAACTGTTTTTT.

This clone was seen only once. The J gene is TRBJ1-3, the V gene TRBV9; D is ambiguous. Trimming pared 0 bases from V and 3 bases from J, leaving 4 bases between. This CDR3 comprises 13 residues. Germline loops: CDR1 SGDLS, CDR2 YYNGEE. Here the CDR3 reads CASSVGRGNTIYF. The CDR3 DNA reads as TGTGCCAGCAGCGTAGGGCGTGGAAACACCATATATTTT.